The present T cell receptor beta chain was sequenced within a study of CD8+ T cells in alopecia areata. About the study: Treated patients received oral tofacitinib, 5 to 10 mg twice daily. Dosing spanned 6 to 18 months on tofacitinib, then 6 months off drug. Findings and limits, study-wide: Among the top 100, expanded CD8+ clones were significantly decreased by tofacitinib, as was scalp clonality.

Indicated treatment: oral pan-JAK inhibitor, 5-10 mg twice daily. Extracted RNA was reverse transcribed into cDNA, the sequencing template. This table comes from immunoSEQ multiplex PCR, and its TCRdb copy is limited to in-frame clones, with some not included. This repertoire shows over 85,000 clones, 50% to 75% found once; its top ten account for about 14%. Turning to this clone: The antigen is unknown.

The sequence was obtained from a human donor with alopecia areata. The material was CD8+ T cells sorted from blood, obtained at week 4, from a patient treated with tofacitinib.

CDR3: CASSFAGGPYNEQFF. DNA of the CDR3: TGTGCCAGCAGCTTCGCGGGAGGTCCCTACAATGAGCAGTTCTTC. J is TRBJ2-1 and V is TRBV7-9; 8 nucleotides line up with TRBD2. CDR3 size: 15 residues. CDR1 and CDR2 from the germline V gene are SEHNR and FQNEAQ (reference sequence). The V and J ends lost 3 bases and 2 bases, in that order; junction bases with no gene match: 3.